This TCR beta chain originates from a study of Ad26.COV2.S vaccination and SARS-CoV-2 variants. This clone was observed a few times. Regarding treatment: roughly 18 received Ad26.COV2.S at low or high dose, single or two shots; 5 received placebo; per-sample allocation not given. It was on day 63 after the first vaccine or placebo injection that samples were taken. Donation came from an adult in Boston who was aged 18-55 years. The germline gives CDR1 MNHNS, CDR2 SASEGT. This CDR3 spans 13 amino acids. J lost 5 bases, V lost 0 bases, and 1 base had no gene match. TCRdb's table, derived via immunoSEQ multiplex PCR, lists solely in-frame clones and lacks some. The table records hundreds of thousands of clones, 70% to 90% of them present only once.

The gene calls are TRBV6-1 and TRBJ2-7; TRBD1 agrees at 7 bases. The sequence came from a person aged 18-60 years who received the Ad26.COV2.S COVID-19 vaccine or a placebo. The source was peripheral blood, collected in a trial of Ad26.COV2.S vaccine versus placebo. CDR3 sequence: CASSEADRNEQYF. The DNA for the CDR3 is TGTGCCAGCAGTGAAGCGGACAGGAACGAGCAGTACTTC.